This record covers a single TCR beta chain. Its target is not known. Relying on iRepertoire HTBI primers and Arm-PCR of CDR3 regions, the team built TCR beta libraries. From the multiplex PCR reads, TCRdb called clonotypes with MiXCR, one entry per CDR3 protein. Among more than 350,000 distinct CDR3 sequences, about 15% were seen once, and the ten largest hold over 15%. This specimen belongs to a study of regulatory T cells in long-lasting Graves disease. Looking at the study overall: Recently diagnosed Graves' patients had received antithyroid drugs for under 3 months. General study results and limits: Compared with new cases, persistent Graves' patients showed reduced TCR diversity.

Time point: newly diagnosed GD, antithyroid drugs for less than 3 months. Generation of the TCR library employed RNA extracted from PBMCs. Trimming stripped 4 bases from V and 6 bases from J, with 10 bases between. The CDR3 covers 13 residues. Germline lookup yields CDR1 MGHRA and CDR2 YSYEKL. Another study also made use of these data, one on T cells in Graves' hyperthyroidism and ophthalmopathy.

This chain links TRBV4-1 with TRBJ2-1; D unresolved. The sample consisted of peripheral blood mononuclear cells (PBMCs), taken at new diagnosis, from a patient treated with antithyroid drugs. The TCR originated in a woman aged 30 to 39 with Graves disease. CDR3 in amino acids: CASSLSYANEQFF. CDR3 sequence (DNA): TGCGCCAGCAGCCTCTCCTATGCCAATGAGCAGTTCTTC.